This T cell receptor (beta chain) was captured by sequencing in a study of blood T cell repertoires in COVID-19. Looking at the study overall: Both acute and convalescent COVID-19 samples were obtained from the United States, Italy and Spain. The analysed material was cDNA or gDNA that came from T cells, B-cell-depleted T cells, or PBMCs.

Original analysis: Amplification of reference gene primers provided the estimated nucleated cell counts. The assay was immunoSEQ multiplex PCR, and TCRdb's table has in-frame clones only and misses some. That table gives V, J and clone size, and the DNA gave D and trimming. The data show 350,000 to 450,000 clones, with around 87% seen just once and 2% to 2.5% held by the top ten. The Seattle patients joined while their infection was active and were tracked longitudinally afterward. Per germline, CDR1 MDHEN and CDR2 SYDVKM. Trimming at V came to 10 bases and at J to 5 bases, leaving 10 bases not matched to a gene. This CDR3 has 13 residues.

This clonotype originated in a woman aged 60-75 years with COVID-19, enrolled during active disease. This chain connects TRBV28 to TRBJ2-7; 8 bases fit TRBD1. The material sequenced was peripheral blood. The CDR3: CATRGQGRNEQYF. CDR3 coding DNA: TGTGCCACCCGTGGACAGGGTCGGAACGAGCAGTACTTC.